The 13 T cell receptor beta chains reported below all come from one sample, sequenced in a study of post-analysis software for immune sequencing data. These TCRs' antigens remain unknown. Study findings and constraints: The study found TRBV5-6, TRBV5-1 and TRBV20-1 among roughly 5 TRBV segments more frequent in patients than controls.

Every TCR beta cDNA library bore unique molecular identifiers. TCRdb re-called the PCR reads with MiXCR, one entry per CDR3 protein. The sample holds some 450,000 distinct CDR3 sequences; roughly 45% are singletons and the top ten take 9% to 13%. The sample consisted of blood. The receptors stem from a girl between 10 and 17 years old with multiple sclerosis.

The gene calls are TRBV29-1 and TRBJ2-1, with TRBD2 identical over 11 bases. CDR3 size: 13 residues. V lost 4 bases, J lost 7 bases, and 3 bases stayed unmatched. Germline V gives CDR1 SQVTM, CDR2 ANQGSEA. The CDR3 DNA is TGCAGCGTTGTACTAGCGGGGGAGAATGAGCAGTTCTTC. Amino acids: CSVVLAGENEQFF.

V and J are TRBV12-3 or TRBV12-4 and TRBJ2-5; 10 bases are a match to TRBD2. Judging by the DNA end, TRBJ2-7 fits better; the J call may be wrong. The CDR3 length is 15 residues. CDR3 amino acids: CACTYRAGGGHEQYF. Written as DNA, the CDR3 is TGTGCCTGCACCTACAGAGCGGGAGGGGGCCACGAGCAGTACTTC.

This chain joins TRBV20-1 and TRBJ2-3; D not resolved. In germline, CDR1 is DFQATT, CDR2 SNEGSKA (reference sequence). This CDR3 spans 15 amino acids. Trimming left V 1 base short and J 2 bases short, with 13 bases between. DNA for the CDR3: TGCAGTGCTAGAGGACGGCCTGACTCCACAGATACGCAGTATTTT. This encodes CSARGRPDSTDTQYF.

The CDR3 sequence is CSVKNTGELFF. CDR3 sequence (DNA): TGCAGTGTCAAGAACACCGGGGAGCTGTTTTTT. The V and J genes are TRBV20-1 and TRBJ2-2; D is unresolved. The germline V gene encodes CDR1 DFQATT and CDR2 SNEGSKA (reference sequence). Trimming stripped 7 bases from V and 1 base from J, with 4 bases between. This CDR3 spans 11 amino acids.

This clonotype has more than one count but fewer than ten. This chain connects TRBV20-1 to TRBJ2-7; D might be TRBD1 (6 bases). Trimming took off 4 bases at V and 0 bases at J, with 10 bases between the two ends. The CDR3 length is 13 residues. Germline V gives CDR1 DFQATT, CDR2 SNEGSKA (reference sequence). CDR3 sequence (DNA): TGCAGTGCTATCGGACAGAGCTCCTACGAGCAGTACTTC. This encodes CSAIGQSSYEQYF.

With regard to this clonotype: One end of the junction does not line up with germline, which may come from a read error. The gene calls are TRBV5-1 and TRBJ1-4; TRBD1 might be the D (6 bases). The CDR3 runs to 14 residues. The germline CDR1 and CDR2 sequences are SGHRS and YFSETQ. The CDR3 sequence: CAIPDGGRDEKLLF. CDR3 in DNA: TGCGCCATCCCGGATGGGGGGCGGGATGAAAAACTGTTGTTT.

This chain links TRBV4-1 with TRBJ2-1; D remains ambiguous. The CDR3 runs 14 residues. Between the trimmed V and J ends, which lost 2 bases and 9 bases, there was a span of 14 bases. Germline CDR1 is MGHRA and CDR2 is YSYEKL. In DNA, the CDR3 is TGCGCCAGCAGCCAACCTCTTCGTCGTAGTGAGCAGTTCTTC. Its translation: CASSQPLRRSEQFF.

This clonotype was recorded a few times. The chain recombines TRBV5-1 with TRBJ2-3; TRBD2 aligns across 10 bases. The trim removed 6 bases at V and 3 bases at J, leaving 7 bases unmatched. The germline V gene has CDR1 SGHRS and CDR2 YFSETQ. The CDR3 is made up of 15 amino acids. CDR3 amino acids: CASITGTSVTDTQYF. The CDR3 bases are TGCGCCAGCATCACCGGGACTAGCGTGACAGATACGCAGTATTTT.

This clonotype was counted between two and nine times. V is TRBV4-2 and J is TRBJ2-7, with D maybe TRBD1 (6 bases). The CDR3 spans 15 residues. Germline lookup yields CDR1 LGHNA and CDR2 YNFKEQ. Trimming removed 0 bases at V and 4 bases at J, with 13 bases between. Here the CDR3 reads CASSQDPGQTYEQYF. The CDR3, as DNA: TGTGCCAGCAGCCAAGATCCGGGACAAACTTACGAGCAGTACTTC.

The chain combines TRBV20-1 with TRBJ2-7; TRBD1 might be the D (6 bases). CDR1 DFQATT and CDR2 SNEGSKA come from the germline V gene (reference sequence). The CDR3 length is 14 residues. Deletions cut 5 bases from V and 3 bases from J, with 17 bases between. The CDR3 DNA reads as TGCAGTGCTGTCAAACAGGGAAGGGTCTACGAGCAGTACTTC. Encoded protein: CSAVKQGRVYEQYF.

The chain is built from TRBV20-1 and TRBJ2-1; 12 bases map to TRBD2. The germline V gene has CDR1 DFQATT and CDR2 SNEGSKA (reference sequence). Unmatched junction bases numbered 3, after V lost 3 bases and J lost 3 bases. The CDR3 extends over 15 amino acids. The CDR3, as DNA: TGCAGTGCTAGCCCTAGCGGGAGGGACTACAATGAGCAGTTCTTC. This gives the protein CSASPSGRDYNEQFF.

This clonotype came up a few times. The genes are TRBV4-1 and TRBJ2-5; 9 nucleotides align to TRBD1. The V gene's germline CDR1 is MGHRA and CDR2 YSYEKL. The V segment lost 1 base and the J segment 0 bases; nucleotides outside the gene matches: 0. This CDR3 comprises 15 residues. This CDR3 is CASSQGDRDQETQYF. The CDR3 DNA sequence: TGCGCCAGCAGCCAAGGGGACAGGGACCAAGAGACCCAGTACTTC.

J is TRBJ2-3 and V is TRBV7-2, with D unresolved. The CDR3 consists of 13 residues. The V and J ends lost 3 bases and 5 bases respectively, with 9 bases between them. The germline V gene encodes CDR1 SGHTA and CDR2 FQGNSA. As DNA, the CDR3 is TGTGCCAGCAGCTTGGTTATTAGAGATACGCAGTATTTT. Translated: CASSLVIRDTQYF.